These 15 T cell receptor beta chains originate from one sample sequenced in a study of blood T cell repertoires in COVID-19. Sequencing was performed with immunoSEQ multiplex PCR; in TCRdb, only in-frame clones are kept and a portion is missing. The data contain some 340,000 clones, 90% to 95% of them singletons. Sequences were obtained from PBMCs or T cells enriched from blood (not recorded which). Receptors were obtained from a woman in her twenties or thirties who had been exposed to COVID-19.

The rearrangement links TRBV29-1 to TRBJ1-5, with D perhaps TRBD1 (5 bases). This CDR3 contains 15 residues. Trimming stripped 4 bases from V and 2 bases from J, with 15 bases between. Germline-derived CDR1 and CDR2 are SQVTM and ANQGSEA. As DNA, the CDR3 is TGCAGCGTTGTGGGGGGAGGATCTGGCAATCAGCCCCAGCATTTT. Translation: CSVVGGGSGNQPQHF. The full variable domain, rest sourced from reference TRBV29-1 and TRBJ1-5, is SAVISQKPSRDICQRGTSLTIQCQVDSQVTMMFWYRQQPGQSLTLIATANQGSEATYESGFVIDKFPISRPNLTFSTLTVSNMSPEDSSIYLCSVVGGGSGNQPQHFGDGTRLSIL.

This chain connects TRBV11-2 to TRBJ1-4; the D is unclear. With 0 bases removed from V and 4 bases from J, the gap between germline ends came to 9 bases. The germline CDR1 and CDR2 sequences are SGHAT and FQNNGV. The CDR3 totals 15 residues. The CDR3 nucleotides are TGTGCCAGCAGCTTAGAGGGCAGGCGTAATGAAAAACTGTTTTTT. Amino acids: CASSLEGRRNEKLFF.

V is TRBV10-3 and J is TRBJ2-3, with D perhaps TRBD2 (5 bases). V gave up 11 bases and J gave up 6 bases, with 12 bases separating them. Germline loops: CDR1 ENHRY, CDR2 SYGVKD. The CDR3 length is 11 residues. The CDR3 here is CASQLDDTQYF. Here the CDR3 DNA reads TGTGCCTCCCAACTAGACGATACGCAGTATTTT.

V and J are TRBV10-3 and TRBJ2-3, with D possibly being TRBD2 (6 bases). The CDR3 has 11 residues. V was shortened by 8 bases and J by 6 bases, with 9 bases between the two germline ends. Germline V gene lookup returns CDR1 ENHRY and CDR2 SYGVKD. The CDR3 region is CAIGGSDTQYF. The CDR3 nucleotides are TGTGCCATCGGGGGGAGCGATACGCAGTATTTT.

The chain employs TRBV6-5 and TRBJ1-3, with no clear D. CDR1 and CDR2 (germline): MNHEY, SVGAGI. The CDR3 contains 15 residues. Deletions cut 2 bases from V and 4 bases from J, with 12 bases between. CDR3: CASSYAGGGGNTIYF. The CDR3 nucleotides read TGTGCCAGCAGTTACGCTGGAGGAGGAGGAAACACCATATATTTT.

The DNA for the CDR3 is TGCAGCGTGGGACCGGGACTAGCAGCCCAAGAGACCCAGTACTTC. Protein sequence: CSVGPGLAAQETQYF. The chain joins TRBV29-1 to TRBJ2-5; 9 bases agree with TRBD2. Germline V lookup: CDR1 SQVTM, CDR2 ANQGSEA. This CDR3 spans 15 amino acids. The trim removed 6 bases at V and 1 base at J, leaving 9 bases unmatched.

This rearrangement joins TRBV2 to TRBJ1-2; perhaps TRBD1 as D (5 bases). Germline lookup yields CDR1 SNHLY and CDR2 FYNNEI. The CDR3 contains 11 residues. V was pared by 6 bases and J by 5 bases, with 7 bases between. The CDR3 sequence: CASRQGYGYTF. The CDR3 DNA is TGTGCCAGCAGGCAGGGATATGGCTACACCTTC.

This sequence joins TRBV24-1 and TRBJ2-6; 7 bases are shared with TRBD1. Trimming took 4 bases from V and 4 from J; bases not matched to a gene: 9. The CDR3 extends over 17 amino acids. CDR1 and CDR2 from the germline V gene are KGHDR and SFDVKD. The DNA of the CDR3 is TGTGCCACCAGTGAACGACAGGGTTTGATCGGGGCCAACGTCCTGACTTTC. Translated, it gives CATSERQGLIGANVLTF.

The chain is built from TRBV6-2 or TRBV6-3 and TRBJ2-3; no clear D gene. Germline V CDR1 and CDR2: MNHEY, SVGEGT. V gave up 3 bases and J gave up 0 bases, with 7 bases separating them. The CDR3 is 14 amino acids. CDR3 nucleotide sequence: TGTGCCAGCAGTTATTTAGCTAGCACAGATACGCAGTATTTT. Amino acids: CASSYLASTDTQYF.

The chain combines TRBV5-1 with TRBJ1-1, with D perhaps TRBD1 (6 bases). Germline lookup yields CDR1 SGHRS and CDR2 YFSETQ. The ends were cut back, 4 bases at V and 1 base at J, with 20 bases in the middle. The CDR3 totals 17 residues. The CDR3 sequence is CASSLYYRQAPNTEAFF. The CDR3 region has the DNA TGCGCCAGCAGCCTATATTACCGACAGGCGCCGAACACTGAAGCTTTCTTT.

CDR3 nucleotide sequence: TGTGCCAGCAGCCAAGGACTAGCGGGGGGCACAGATACGCAGTATTTT. As protein: CASSQGLAGGTDTQYF. The rearrangement links TRBV4-2 to TRBJ2-3, with 12 bases lining up with TRBD2. V lost 1 base, J lost 1 base, and 0 bases stayed unmatched. The V gene's germline CDR1 is LGHNA and CDR2 YNFKEQ. The CDR3 sequence is 16 residues long.

The chain is built from TRBV30 and TRBJ2-7; D gene unclear. From germline, CDR1 is GTSNPN and CDR2 SVGIG (reference sequence). V was trimmed by 2 bases and J by 0 bases, leaving 5 bases between them. This CDR3 has 12 amino acids. CDR3 loop: CAWSSGSYEQYF. The CDR3 DNA reads as TGTGCCTGGAGTTCAGGCTCCTACGAGCAGTACTTC.

The gene calls are TRBV30 and TRBJ1-2; TRBD1 matches at 9 bases. CDR1 is GTSNPN, CDR2 SVGIG, per germline (reference sequence). The CDR3 is 15 residues long. V lost 5 bases and J lost 2; bases outside the gene matches: 9. This CDR3 reads CAWDPGTGNNYGYTF. DNA of the CDR3: TGTGCCTGGGATCCAGGGACAGGGAACAACTATGGCTACACCTTC.

This clone appeared once. Written as DNA, the CDR3 is TGTGCCACCGCCACCTCGACAGGCAATCAGCCCCAGCATTTT. This gives the protein CATATSTGNQPQHF. The chain is built from TRBV24-1 and TRBJ1-5; tentative D call: TRBD1 (5 bases). CDR3 length: 14 amino acids. The germline CDR1 and CDR2 sequences are KGHDR and SFDVKD. The V and J ends lost 9 bases and 2 bases respectively, with 13 bases between them.

J is TRBJ2-2 and V is TRBV18; 9 positions match TRBD2. Germline loops: CDR1 KGHSH, CDR2 LQKENI. The CDR3 length is 18 residues. J was trimmed by 4 bases and V by 2 bases; bases with no gene match: 11. The CDR3 coding sequence is TGTGCCAGCTCACCAAGGAAGCGGGGGGCCCCGGGCACCGGGGAGCTGTTTTTT. Its protein is CASSPRKRGAPGTGELFF.